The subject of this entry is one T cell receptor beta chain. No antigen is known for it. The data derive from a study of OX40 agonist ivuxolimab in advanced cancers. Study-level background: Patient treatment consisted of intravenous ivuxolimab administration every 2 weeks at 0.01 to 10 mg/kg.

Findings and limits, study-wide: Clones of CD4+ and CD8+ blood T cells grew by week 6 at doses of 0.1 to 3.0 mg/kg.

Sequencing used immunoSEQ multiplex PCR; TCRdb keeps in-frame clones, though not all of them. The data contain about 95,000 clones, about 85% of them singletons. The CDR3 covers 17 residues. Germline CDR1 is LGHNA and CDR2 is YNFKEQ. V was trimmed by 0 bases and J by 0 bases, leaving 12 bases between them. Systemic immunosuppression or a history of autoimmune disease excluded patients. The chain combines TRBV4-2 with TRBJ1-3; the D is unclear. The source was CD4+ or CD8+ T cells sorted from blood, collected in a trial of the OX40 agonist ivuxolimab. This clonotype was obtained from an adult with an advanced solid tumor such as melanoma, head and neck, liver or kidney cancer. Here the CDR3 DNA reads TGTGCCAGCAGCCAAGACGTGTGGGCTTCCTCTGGAAACACCATATATTTT. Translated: CASSQDVWASSGNTIYF.